This note documents a single TCR beta chain sequence. Its antigen is still unknown. The source of the sample is a study of cytomegalovirus exposure and HLA in healthy donors. V lost 2 bases to trimming and J lost 7 bases, with 8 bases between them. This CDR3 contains 12 residues. Germline V gene data show CDR1 as MNHNS and CDR2 as SASEGT. General study points: Cytomegalovirus association was listed for approximately 160 TCR beta chains. First-cohort TCR clusters were later found to tend to co-occur in the approximately 120 validation repertoires.

Repertoires were generated with immunoSEQ multiplex PCR, while TCRdb's copy carries only in-frame clones and drops some. Of approximately 220,000 clones in the sample, around nine tenths were seen once. This chain joins TRBV6-1 and TRBJ1-2, with a possible D match to TRBD1 (5 bases). The clonotype originates from a man in his late teens or twenties in good health and CMV-seronegative. The sequencing sample was made of PBMCs. For the CDR3, the DNA is TGTGCCAGCAGTGAACGGGGGTTTGGCTACACCTTC. Translated: CASSERGFGYTF.